This T cell receptor beta chain is from a study of blood T cell repertoires in COVID-19. Study information: The samples span acute and convalescent COVID-19 from the United States, Italy and Spain. T cells, B-cell-depleted T cells, or PBMCs provided the cDNA or gDNA that served as material.

As originally analysed: Reference gene primer amplification gave estimated nucleated cell counts. Generated by immunoSEQ multiplex PCR, the TCRdb table keeps only in-frame clones and is missing some. That table furnishes V, J and clone size, whereas the DNA furnished D and trimming. The sample holds some 150,000 clones, roughly 85% seen once. The CDR3 totals 15 residues. From germline, CDR1 is SEHNR and CDR2 FQNEAQ (reference sequence). The trim removed 4 bases at V and 8 bases at J, leaving 4 bases unmatched. Patients in Seattle were enrolled during active infection, then followed longitudinally. The TCR comes from a woman in her fifties or sixties with COVID-19, enrolled during active disease. The source material was peripheral blood. V gene TRBV7-9 combines with J gene TRBJ1-6, with 11 bases fitting TRBD1. DNA for the CDR3: TGTGCCAGCAGCTATCGGACAGGGGGCGATTCACCCCTCCACTTT. It is translated as CASSYRTGGDSPLHF. Using reference TRBV7-9 and TRBJ1-6 for the parts outside the CDR3, the full variable domain is DTGVSQNPRHKITKRGQNVTFRCDPISEHNRLYWYRQTLGQGPEFLTYFQNEAQLEKSRLLSDRFSAERPKGSFSTLEIQRTEQGDSAMYLCASSYRTGGDSPLHFGNGTRLTVT.